This TCR beta chain originates from a study of blood T cell repertoires in COVID-19. Overall study context: PBMCs, B-cell-depleted T cells, or T cells provided the cDNA or gDNA that made up the material.

The CDR3 sequence is 14 residues long. Germline V CDR1 and CDR2: SNHLY, FYNNEI. V lost 3 bases and J lost 3, with 11 bases in between. Source study methods: Quantification of nucleated cells was approximated via reference gene primer amplification. Assay: immunoSEQ multiplex PCR; the TCRdb copy retains only in-frame clones and omits some. V, J and clone size are those of that table, while D and trimming were read from the DNA. The sample shows 150,000 or so clones, approximately 84% of them seen only once. This receptor was taken from a woman in her fifties or sixties with COVID-19, enrolled during active disease. This chain joins TRBV2 and TRBJ1-1; D remains unclear. The material sequenced was peripheral blood. DNA of the CDR3: TGTGCCAGCAGTGACCCAGGTCTGGACACTGAAGCTTTCTTT. Protein product: CASSDPGLDTEAFF.